The source of this TCR beta chain is a study of OX40 agonist ivuxolimab in advanced cancers. About the study: All patients had ivuxolimab intravenously every 2 weeks at 0.01 to 10 mg/kg. Three patients had partial responses: one hepatocellular carcinoma, two cutaneous melanoma.

This clone has only a few counts. Its antigen remains unknown. The table came from immunoSEQ multiplex PCR; TCRdb's copy has only in-frame clones and leaves some out. The table shows tens of thousands of clones, with 91% occurring only once. Study-wide points: In the 0.1-3.0 mg/kg groups, partial responders showed among the lowest expansion. Expanded clones tended on average to be more numerous among CD8+ T cells than CD4+.

The receptor was isolated from an adult with an advanced solid tumor such as melanoma, head and neck, liver or kidney cancer. The specimen was CD4+ or CD8+ T cells sorted from blood, collected in a trial of the OX40 agonist ivuxolimab.

CDR3 DNA sequence: TGTGCCAGTAGTACTGGGCAGACCCAGTTCTTC. Protein: CASSTGQTQFF. This chain connects TRBV19 to TRBJ2-1; D not resolved. This CDR3 is built from 11 residues. The germline gives CDR1 LNHDA, CDR2 SQIVND (reference sequence). V lost 4 bases, J lost 13 bases, and 11 bases lay in between.